A single sample is the source of the 3 T cell receptor beta chains below, sequenced in a study of Graves' ophthalmopathy and Graves' hyperthyroidism. The TCR beta CDR3 regions underwent amplification from RNA transcripts. Second-round multiplex PCR came after a first-round RT-PCR that employed HTBI primers. One entry per CDR3 protein results from TCRdb running MiXCR on the multiplex PCR reads. The sample includes roughly 700,000 distinct CDR3 sequences, 40% of them seen just once. Sequences were obtained from peripheral blood. Source of these receptors: an adult man with Graves' ophthalmopathy.

The chain employs TRBV20-1 and TRBJ2-7; a weak D match, TRBD1 (5 bases). V shed 6 bases and J shed 4 bases, with 10 bases lying between them. The V gene's germline CDR1 is DFQATT and CDR2 SNEGSKA (reference sequence). The CDR3 has 11 amino acids. The CDR3 sequence: CSAKQDYEQYF. The CDR3, as DNA: TGCAGTGCAAAACAGGATTACGAGCAGTACTTC.

This clonotype appeared many times. The chain employs TRBV6-5 and TRBJ1-1; no definite D call. The CDR3 spans 13 residues. Looked up from germline, CDR1 is MNHEY and CDR2 is SVGAGI. V lost 6 bases to trimming and J lost 4 bases, with 12 bases between them. CDR3 residues: CASSEEVGTEAFF. The CDR3 DNA reads TGTGCCAGCAGCGAAGAAGTCGGCACTGAAGCTTTCTTT.

The chain has TRBV29-1 and TRBJ1-2; D unresolved. The CDR3 is made up of 8 amino acids. The germline V gene has CDR1 SQVTM and CDR2 ANQGSEA. The ends were cut back, 4 bases at V and 12 bases at J, with 6 bases in the middle. CDR3 bases: TGCAGCGTTGGCGGGAACACCTTC. It specifies CSVGGNTF. Using reference TRBV29-1 and TRBJ1-2 for the parts outside the CDR3, the full variable domain is SAVISQKPSRDICQRGTSLTIQCQVDSQVTMMFWYRQQPGQSLTLIATANQGSEATYESGFVIDKFPISRPNLTFSTLTVSNMSPEDSSIYLCSVGGNTFGSGTRLTVV.